The source of this TCR beta chain is a study of T cells in Graves' hyperthyroidism and ophthalmopathy. Study-wide results and limits: Ophthalmopathy was distinguished from stable hyperthyroidism by 13 V-J signatures.

The CDR3 runs 14 residues. Germline V gene lookup returns CDR1 SGHKS and CDR2 YYEKEE (reference sequence). V dropped 6 bases and J dropped 6; count of bases not matched to a gene: 10. Across 18 months, stable Graves' hyperthyroidism was marked by no progression to ophthalmopathy. Those with hyperthyroidism were 18 to 65 years old, newly diagnosed, and ill for under 2 months. Those patients with uncontrolled infection, other autoimmune disease, pregnancy or lactation were excluded. TCR beta CDR3 region amplification was performed from RNA transcripts. During a first-round RT-PCR of the TCR CDR3, the HTBI primer set was used. TCRdb fed the multiplex PCR reads into MiXCR, producing one record per CDR3 protein. The sample has under 350,000 distinct CDR3 sequences; approximately 22% are singletons. The table lists this clonotype with many counts. The target antigen is unknown.

The chain is built from TRBV5-5 and TRBJ2-5; 8 bases map to TRBD1. The sequencing sample was made of blood. This sequence was found in a woman in her forties or fifties with Graves' hyperthyroidism. The CDR3 nucleotides read TGTGCCAGCAACCATGACAGGGGACAGAAGACCCAGTACTTC. Its protein product is CASNHDRGQKTQYF. The full variable domain, completed using reference TRBV5-5 and TRBJ2-5, is DAGVTQSPTHLIKTRGQQVTLRCSPISGHKSVSWYQQVLGQGPQFIFQYYEKEERGRGNFPDRFSARQFPNYSSELNVNALLLGDSALYLCASNHDRGQKTQYFGPGTRLLVL.